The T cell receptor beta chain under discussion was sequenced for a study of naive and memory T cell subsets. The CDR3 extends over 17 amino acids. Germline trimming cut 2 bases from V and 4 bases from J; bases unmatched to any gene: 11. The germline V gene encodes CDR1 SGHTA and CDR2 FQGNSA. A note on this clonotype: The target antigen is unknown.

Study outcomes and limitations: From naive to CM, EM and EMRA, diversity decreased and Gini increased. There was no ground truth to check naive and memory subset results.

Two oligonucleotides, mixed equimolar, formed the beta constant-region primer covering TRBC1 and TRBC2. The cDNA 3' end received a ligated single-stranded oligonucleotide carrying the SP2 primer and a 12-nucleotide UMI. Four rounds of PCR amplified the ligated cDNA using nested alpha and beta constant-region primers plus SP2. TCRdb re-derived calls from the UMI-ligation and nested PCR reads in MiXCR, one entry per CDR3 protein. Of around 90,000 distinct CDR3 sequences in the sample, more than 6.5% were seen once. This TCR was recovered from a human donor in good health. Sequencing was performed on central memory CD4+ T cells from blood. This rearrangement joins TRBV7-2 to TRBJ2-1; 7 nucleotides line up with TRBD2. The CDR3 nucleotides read TGTGCCAGCAGCTTAAGCGCGGCTAGCGGAGTGTACAATGAGCAGTTCTTC. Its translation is CASSLSAASGVYNEQFF.